Listed below are T cell receptor beta chains from one sample, sequenced in a study of T-cell reconstitution after alpha-beta-depleted transplantation in children. MiXCR, applied by TCRdb to the PCR reads, yields one record per CDR3 protein. This table has approximately 490,000 distinct CDR3 sequences, approximately 12% appearing once. Sequenced material: PBMCs from the stem cell graft donor, taken from the stem cell graft. The origin of the receptors is a human donor who donated a stem cell graft to a child with combined immunodeficiency. Both conserved end residues are part of each CDR3. The D gene is left open where the match is weak. Size tells how often a clone was seen (once, few, many) or the class of an expanded clone, and some rows leave it out.

d_call clone_size j_call v_call cdr3_nt cdr3_aa
TRBD1 . TRBJ2-1 TRBV11-3 TGTGCCAGCGGTCCGACAGGGGTTTACAATGAGCAGTTCTTC CASGPTGVYNEQFF
. many TRBJ1-5 TRBV29-1 TGCAGCGCCGGGCCAGGGGGCAATCAGCCCCAGCATTTT CSAGPGGNQPQHF
TRBD2 few TRBJ2-7 TRBV6-1 TGTGCCAGCAGTAGGACTAGCGGGGGGCGATACGAGCAGTACTTC CASSRTSGGRYEQYF
. few TRBJ2-3 TRBV29-1 TGCAGCGGGTTAGCCGGGACAGATACGCAGTATTTT CSGLAGTDTQYF
. . TRBJ1-4 TRBV6-2/TRBV6-3 TGTGCCAGCAACCAGCCGGCGGCGAATGAAAAACTGTTTTTT CASNQPAANEKLFF
TRBD1 . TRBJ2-7 TRBV14 TGTGCCAGCAGCCAAACGACAGGGGCGAAACAGTACTTC CASSQTTGAKQYF
TRBD1 . TRBJ2-7 TRBV14 TGTGCCAGCAGCCCCCTCGGACAGGGGGGGTACGAGCAGTACTTC CASSPLGQGGYEQYF
. few TRBJ1-2 TRBV11-1 TGTGCCAGCAGCTTACAGGGTTCGGGCTACACCTTC CASSLQGSGYTF
TRBD2 . TRBJ2-1 TRBV11-3 TGTGCCAGCAAAGGCGGGAGGAACAATGAGCAGTTCTTC CASKGGRNNEQFF
. . TRBJ2-1 TRBV12-3/TRBV12-4 TGTGCCATCTACGCCTACGTCCTCAATGAGCAGTTCTTC CAIYAYVLNEQFF
. . TRBJ2-1 TRBV24-1 TGTGCCTCCAGTAGTGTAAGGACGAGCTCCTACAATGAGCAGTTCTTC CASSSVRTSSYNEQFF
. many TRBJ2-2 TRBV7-2 TGTGCCAGCACCGACCCAGGGACCGCGAACACCGGGGAGCTGTTTTTT CASTDPGTANTGELFF
TRBD2 . TRBJ2-1 TRBV3-1 TGTGCCAGCAGCCCCGGGACTAGCGGGAGTCGGGGCCCAAGGAATGAGCAGTTCTTC CASSPGTSGSRGPRNEQFF
TRBD1 few TRBJ1-4 TRBV4-3 TGCGCCAGCAGCCAAGATTGGACAGGGGAAAAACTGTTTTTT CASSQDWTGEKLFF
TRBD2 . TRBJ2-1 TRBV11-2 TGTGCCAGCAGCTTATACACGCTAGCGGGAGGGCCGAGGACCTACAATGAGCAGTTCTTC CASSLYTLAGGPRTYNEQFF
TRBD2 few TRBJ2-4 TRBV6-1 TGTGCCAGCAGCCCTAGCGGGGGGGCCGCGGACATTCAGTACTTC CASSPSGGAADIQYF
. few TRBJ1-5 TRBV10-3 TGTGCCATCAGTGATGGTCATAGCAATCAGCCCCAGCATTTT CAISDGHSNQPQHF
. . TRBJ1-1 TRBV7-2 TGTGCCAGCAGCTTAGTCGCATACCCTGGGATGAACACTGAAGCTTTCTTT CASSLVAYPGMNTEAFF
TRBD2 . TRBJ2-1 TRBV20-1 TGCAGTGCTAGAACCCCACTAGCGGGAGGAGACAATGAGCAGTTCTTC CSARTPLAGGDNEQFF
. many TRBJ2-6 TRBV29-1 TGCAGCGTTGAGTGTGTAAGGACGCGCCAAACTGGGGCCAACGTCCTGACTTTC CSVECVRTRQTGANVLTF
. . TRBJ2-7 TRBV15 TGTGCCACCCAGAGGGACTCAACCTACGAGCAGTACTTC CATQRDSTYEQYF
. few TRBJ2-7 TRBV6-1 TGTGCCAGCTTGTGGTCATGGGATCCTGTCGAGCAGTACTTC CASLWSWDPVEQYF
TRBD2 few TRBJ2-1 TRBV7-3 TGTGCCAGCAGCTTAGGTCCCGGAGCGGGAGAAAGCAATGAGCAGTTCTTC CASSLGPGAGESNEQFF
. few TRBJ2-3 TRBV29-1 TGCAGCGTTGAGGATTCGGGAGCAAGCCTCACAGATACGCAGTATTTT CSVEDSGASLTDTQYF
TRBD1 many TRBJ2-7 TRBV12-3/TRBV12-4 TGTGCCAGCAGTCTTACCCGACAGGGCGAACAGTACTTC CASSLTRQGEQYF
. few TRBJ2-7 TRBV14 TGTGCCAGCCGGGACTGGAATGGAGAGCAGTACTTC CASRDWNGEQYF